This T cell receptor beta chain was recovered during a study of patients and donors after allogeneic stem cell transplantation. There are a few counts of this clonotype. One entry per CDR3 protein, called by TCRdb with MiXCR from the RT-PCR reads. Altogether 11,000 or so distinct CDR3 sequences are present, 20% to 25% being singletons, with the ten largest covering approximately 55%. Trimming took off 0 bases at V and 0 bases at J, with 9 bases between the two ends. This CDR3 has 15 amino acids. Germline values: CDR1 LNHNV, CDR2 YYDKDF (reference sequence). The sample taken for sequencing was blood, either unsorted or a sorted T cell fraction (not recorded which). This receptor was obtained from a human donor who was either an allogeneic HSCT recipient or a stem cell or donor lymphocyte infusion donor (not recorded which). It is not recorded whose cells these are; they may come from a transplant donor. This chain joins TRBV15 and TRBJ2-7; D not resolved. The CDR3 DNA is TGTGCCACCAGCAGAGAACCAGTCCTCTCCTACGAGCAGTACTTC. Translation: CATSREPVLSYEQYF.